The 8 T cell receptor beta chains presented below share a single source sample, sequenced in a study of T cell repertoires in cytomegalovirus infection. MiXCR, applied by TCRdb to the reads, yields one record per CDR3 protein. The repertoire includes hundreds of thousands of distinct CDR3 sequences, roughly 15% of them detected once, and around 13% sits in the top ten. Sequenced input: PBMCs. These receptors were collected from a human donor in good health (CMV status not recorded). Some clones in this sample may be carry-over from other donors' samples.

This clonotype has a handful of counts. The chain uses TRBV5-6 and TRBJ1-2, with D uncertain. In germline, CDR1 is SGHDT, CDR2 YYEEEE. V was pared by 4 bases and J by 5 bases, with 15 bases between. CDR3 length: 14 amino acids. The CDR3 DNA is TGTGCCAGCAGCCCGGGGAGGTTTGGGTATGGCTACACCTTC. Amino acid sequence: CASSPGRFGYGYTF.

This clonotype was counted a single time. The rearrangement links TRBV7-3 to TRBJ1-6; 8 bases are shared with TRBD1. The germline gives CDR1 SGHTA, CDR2 FQGTGA. J gave up 5 bases and V 7 bases, and 13 bases lay outside the gene matches. The CDR3 is 17 amino acids. CDR3: CASTPRNAGQDNSPLHF. The CDR3 coding sequence is TGTGCCAGCACACCACGAAACGCGGGACAGGATAATTCACCCCTCCACTTT.

This clonotype was picked up many times. The chain is built from TRBV7-8 and TRBJ1-5; D remains ambiguous. The germline gives CDR1 SGHVS, CDR2 FQNEAQ. The CDR3 contains 14 residues. The ends were cut back, 1 base at V and 9 bases at J, with 13 bases in the middle. The CDR3 DNA sequence: TGTGCCAGCAGCTTAGACGGAGGAAACGGGCCCCAGCATTTT. This codes for CASSLDGGNGPQHF. Complete variable domain (other parts from reference TRBV7-8 and TRBJ1-5): GAGVSQSPRYKVAKRGQDVALRCDPISGHVSLFWYQQALGQGPEFLTYFQNEAQLDKSGLPSDRFFAERPEGSVSTLKIQRTQQEDSAVYLCASSLDGGNGPQHFGDGTRLSIL.

The V call is TRBV6-6, the J call TRBJ1-4, with 8 bases aligning to TRBD1. This CDR3 has 17 amino acids. CDR1 is MNHNY and CDR2 is SVGAGI in the germline V gene (reference sequence). With 2 bases clipped from V and 5 bases from J, the junction kept 10 bases outside the gene matches. CDR3 sequence reads: CASSYRSPGQANEKLFF. CDR3 DNA sequence: TGTGCCAGCAGTTACCGATCGCCGGGACAGGCCAATGAAAAACTGTTTTTT.

The chain uses TRBV20-1 and TRBJ2-7; a possible D gene is TRBD1 (6 bases). The CDR3 is 15 residues long. V was shortened by 4 bases and J by 2 bases, with 18 bases between the two germline ends. CDR1 is DFQATT, CDR2 SNEGSKA, per germline (reference sequence). The CDR3 protein is CSAKSLDSPAYEQYF. CDR3 bases: TGCAGTGCTAAAAGCCTGGACAGTCCTGCCTACGAGCAGTACTTC.

This clonotype has only a few counts. The rearrangement joins TRBV18 to TRBJ2-3; TRBD1 agrees at 9 bases. J lost 2 bases, V lost 5 bases, and 5 bases had no gene match. Germline-derived CDR1 and CDR2 are KGHSH and LQKENI. This CDR3 comprises 15 residues. The CDR3 bases are TGTGCCAGCTCATCGGGACAGGGCCACACAGATACGCAGTATTTT. It encodes CASSSGQGHTDTQYF.

This chain connects TRBV4-1 to TRBJ2-7, with D perhaps being TRBD1 or TRBD2 (6 bases each). From germline, CDR1 is MGHRA and CDR2 YSYEKL. This CDR3 region has 15 residues. The V and J ends lost 8 bases and 1 base respectively, with 18 bases between them. CDR3 in amino acids: CASSPQGGPSYEQYF. CDR3 DNA: TGCGCCAGCTCCCCACAGGGAGGCCCGTCCTACGAGCAGTACTTC.

Here the CDR3 reads CASRGPGGETRQPQHF. CDR3 sequence (DNA): TGTGCCAGCAGGGGTCCAGGGGGCGAGACGCGACAGCCCCAGCATTTT. The V call is TRBV6-2 or TRBV6-3, the J call TRBJ1-5, with 8 bases lining up with TRBD1. Germline lookup yields CDR1 MNHEY and CDR2 SVGEGT. The CDR3 covers 16 residues. V was clipped by 6 bases and J by 7 bases; unmatched bases: 14.